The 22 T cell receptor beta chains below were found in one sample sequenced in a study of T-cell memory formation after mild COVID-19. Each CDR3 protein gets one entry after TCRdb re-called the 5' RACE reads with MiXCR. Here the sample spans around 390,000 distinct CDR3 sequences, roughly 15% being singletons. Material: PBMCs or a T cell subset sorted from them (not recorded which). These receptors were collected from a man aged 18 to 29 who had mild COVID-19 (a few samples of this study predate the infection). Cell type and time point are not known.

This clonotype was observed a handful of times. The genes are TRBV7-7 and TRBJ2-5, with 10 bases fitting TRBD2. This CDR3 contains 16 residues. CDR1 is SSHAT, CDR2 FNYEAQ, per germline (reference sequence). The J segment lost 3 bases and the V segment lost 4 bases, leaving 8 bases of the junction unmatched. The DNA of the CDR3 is TGTGCCAGCAGCTCCTTGCTAGCGGGGGAGAAAGAGACCCAGTACTTC. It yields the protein CASSSLLAGEKETQYF.

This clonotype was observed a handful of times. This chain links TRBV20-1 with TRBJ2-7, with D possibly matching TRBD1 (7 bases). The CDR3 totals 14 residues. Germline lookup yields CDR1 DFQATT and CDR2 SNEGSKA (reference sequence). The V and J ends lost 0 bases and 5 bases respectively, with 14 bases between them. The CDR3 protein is CSARDRRGQDEQYF. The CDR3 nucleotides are TGCAGTGCTAGAGATCGGAGGGGGCAAGACGAGCAGTACTTC.

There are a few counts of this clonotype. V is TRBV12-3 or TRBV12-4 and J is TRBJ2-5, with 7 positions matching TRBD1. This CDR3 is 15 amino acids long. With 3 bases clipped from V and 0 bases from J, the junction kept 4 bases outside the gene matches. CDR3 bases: TGTGCCAGCAGTTTCTTTGGGACAGACCAAGAGACCCAGTACTTC. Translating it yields CASSFFGTDQETQYF.

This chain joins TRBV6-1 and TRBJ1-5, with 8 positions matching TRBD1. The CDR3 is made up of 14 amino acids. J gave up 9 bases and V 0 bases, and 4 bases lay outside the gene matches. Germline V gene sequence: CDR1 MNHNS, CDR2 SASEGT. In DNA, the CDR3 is TGTGCCAGCAGTGAAGCCCAGGGGGCCAGGCCCCAGCATTTT. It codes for CASSEAQGARPQHF.

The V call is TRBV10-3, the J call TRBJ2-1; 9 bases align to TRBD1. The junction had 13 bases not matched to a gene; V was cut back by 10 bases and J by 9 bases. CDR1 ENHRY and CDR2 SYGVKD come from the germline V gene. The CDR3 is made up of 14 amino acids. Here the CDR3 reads CATAGQGLASEQFF. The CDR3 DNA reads TGTGCCACCGCAGGACAGGGGCTCGCCAGTGAGCAGTTCTTC.

The CDR3 DNA sequence: TGTGCCAGCTCACCTGACAGACAGGGTGAAGCTTTCTTT. This translates into CASSPDRQGEAFF. This rearrangement joins TRBV18 to TRBJ1-1; 7 nucleotides agree with TRBD1. In germline, CDR1 is KGHSH, CDR2 LQKENI. The CDR3 runs to 13 residues. J gave up 7 bases and V 3 bases, and 5 bases lay outside the gene matches.

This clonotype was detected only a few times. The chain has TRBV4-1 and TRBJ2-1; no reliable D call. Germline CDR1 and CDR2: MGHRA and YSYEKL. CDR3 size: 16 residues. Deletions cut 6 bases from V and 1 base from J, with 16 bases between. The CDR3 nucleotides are TGCGCCAGCAGACCCTTGATGGGTGTTTCCTACAATGAGCAGTTCTTC. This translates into CASRPLMGVSYNEQFF.

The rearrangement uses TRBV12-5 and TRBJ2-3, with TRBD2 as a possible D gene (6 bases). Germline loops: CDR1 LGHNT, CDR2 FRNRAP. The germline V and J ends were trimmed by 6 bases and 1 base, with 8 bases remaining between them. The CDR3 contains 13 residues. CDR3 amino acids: CASGSSGTDTQYF. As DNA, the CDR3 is TGTGCTAGTGGCTCTAGCGGCACAGATACGCAGTATTTT.

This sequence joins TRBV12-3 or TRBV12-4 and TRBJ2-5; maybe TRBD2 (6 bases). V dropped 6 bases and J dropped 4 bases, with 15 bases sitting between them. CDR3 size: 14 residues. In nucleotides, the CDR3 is TGTGCCAGCAGCCCCGGGGGTAGGCGAGAGACCCAGTACTTC. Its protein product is CASSPGGRRETQYF.

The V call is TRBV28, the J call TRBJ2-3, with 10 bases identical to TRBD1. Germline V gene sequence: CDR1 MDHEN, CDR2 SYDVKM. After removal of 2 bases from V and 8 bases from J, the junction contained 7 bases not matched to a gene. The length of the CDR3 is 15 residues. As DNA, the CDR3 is TGTGCCAGCAGTTTACTGGGACAGGGGTACGTTACGCAGTATTTT. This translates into CASSLLGQGYVTQYF.

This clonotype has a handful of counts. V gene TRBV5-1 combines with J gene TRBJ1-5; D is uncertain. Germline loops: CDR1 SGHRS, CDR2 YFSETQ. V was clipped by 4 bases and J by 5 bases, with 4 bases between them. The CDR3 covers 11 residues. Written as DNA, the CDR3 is TGCGCCAGCAGCGCTGATCAGCCCCAGCATTTT. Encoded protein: CASSADQPQHF.

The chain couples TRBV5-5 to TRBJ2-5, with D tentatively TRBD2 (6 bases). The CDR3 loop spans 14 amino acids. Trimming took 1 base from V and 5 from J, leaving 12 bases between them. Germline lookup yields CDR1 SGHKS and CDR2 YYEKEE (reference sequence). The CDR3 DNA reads TGTGCCAGCAGCTTGCTAGGGACTGGCGAGACCCAGTACTTC. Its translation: CASSLLGTGETQYF.

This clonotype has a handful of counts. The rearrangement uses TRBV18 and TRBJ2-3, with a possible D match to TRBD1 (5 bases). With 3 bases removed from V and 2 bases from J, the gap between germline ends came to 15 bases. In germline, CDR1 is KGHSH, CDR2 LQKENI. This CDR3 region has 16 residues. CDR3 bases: TGTGCCAGCTCACCCTCAACCGGACACCCCACAGATACGCAGTATTTT. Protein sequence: CASSPSTGHPTDTQYF.

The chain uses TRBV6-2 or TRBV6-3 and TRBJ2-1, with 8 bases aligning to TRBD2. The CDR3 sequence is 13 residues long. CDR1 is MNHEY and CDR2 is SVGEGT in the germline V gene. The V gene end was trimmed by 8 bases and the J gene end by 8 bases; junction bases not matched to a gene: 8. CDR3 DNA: TGTGCCAGCCGGACGGGGGGGGCGGATGAGCAGTTCTTC. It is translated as CASRTGGADEQFF.

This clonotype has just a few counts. DNA for the CDR3: TGTGCCAGCAGAATAAATCAGGGATACGAGCAGTACGTC. This encodes CASRINQGYEQYV. The rearrangement links TRBV28 to TRBJ2-7, with a weak D call TRBD1 (5 bases). The germline V and J ends were trimmed by 6 bases and 4 bases, with 13 bases remaining between them. Germline V CDR1 and CDR2: MDHEN, SYDVKM. The CDR3 covers 13 residues.

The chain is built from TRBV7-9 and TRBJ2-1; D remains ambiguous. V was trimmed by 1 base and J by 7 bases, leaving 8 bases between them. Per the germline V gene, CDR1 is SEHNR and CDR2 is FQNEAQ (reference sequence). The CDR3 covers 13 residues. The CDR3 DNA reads TGTGCCAGCAGCTTAGGACAATTTAATGAGCAGTTCTTC. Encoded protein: CASSLGQFNEQFF.

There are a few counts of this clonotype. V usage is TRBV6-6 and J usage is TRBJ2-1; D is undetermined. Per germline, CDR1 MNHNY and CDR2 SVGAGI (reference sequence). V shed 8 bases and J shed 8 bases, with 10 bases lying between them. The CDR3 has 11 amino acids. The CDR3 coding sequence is TGTGCCAGCGGCACGATGGATGAGCAGTTCTTC. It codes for CASGTMDEQFF.

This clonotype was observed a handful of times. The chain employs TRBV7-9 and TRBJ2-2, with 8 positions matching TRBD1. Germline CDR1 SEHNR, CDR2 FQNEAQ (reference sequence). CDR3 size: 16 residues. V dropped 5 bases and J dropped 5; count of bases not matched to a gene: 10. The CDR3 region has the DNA TGTGCCAGCAGCCCTCCCGGGACAGGAAAAACCGGGGAGCTGTTTTTT. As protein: CASSPPGTGKTGELFF.

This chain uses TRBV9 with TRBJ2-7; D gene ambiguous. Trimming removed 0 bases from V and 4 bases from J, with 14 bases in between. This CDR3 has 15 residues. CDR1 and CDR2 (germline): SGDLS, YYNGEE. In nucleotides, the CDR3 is TGTGCCAGCAGCGTAGGATCCGCAGGATGGTACGAGCAGTACTTC. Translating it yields CASSVGSAGWYEQYF.

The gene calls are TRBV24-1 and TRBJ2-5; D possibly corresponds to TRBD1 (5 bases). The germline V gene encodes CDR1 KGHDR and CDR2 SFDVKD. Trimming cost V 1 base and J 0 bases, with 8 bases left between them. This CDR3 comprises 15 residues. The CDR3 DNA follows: TGTGCCACCAGTGATTTAGAGACAGACCAAGAGACCCAGTACTTC. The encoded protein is CATSDLETDQETQYF.

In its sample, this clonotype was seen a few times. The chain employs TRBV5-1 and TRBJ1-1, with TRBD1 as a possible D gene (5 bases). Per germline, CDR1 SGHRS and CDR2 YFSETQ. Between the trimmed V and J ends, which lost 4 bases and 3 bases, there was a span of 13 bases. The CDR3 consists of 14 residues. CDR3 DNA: TGCGCCAGCAGCCAAGGGACGGCGGACACTGAAGCTTTCTTT. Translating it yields CASSQGTADTEAFF.

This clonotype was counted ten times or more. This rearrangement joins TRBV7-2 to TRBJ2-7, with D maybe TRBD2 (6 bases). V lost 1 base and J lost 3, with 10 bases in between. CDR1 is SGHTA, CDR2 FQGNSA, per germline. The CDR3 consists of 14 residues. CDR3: CASSLGLAFYEQYF. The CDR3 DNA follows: TGTGCCAGCAGCTTAGGTCTAGCGTTCTACGAGCAGTACTTC. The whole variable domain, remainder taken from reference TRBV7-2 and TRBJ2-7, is GAGVSQSPSNKVTEKGKDVELRCDPISGHTALYWYRQSLGQGLEFLIYFQGNSAPDKSGLPSDRFSAERTGGSVSTLTIQRTQQEDSAVYLCASSLGLAFYEQYFGPGTRLTVT.